The clone carrying this T cell receptor beta chain has a count of ten or more. Its target is unknown. TCRdb reprocessed the multiplex PCR reads via MiXCR and lists one record per CDR3 protein. The data show under 250,000 distinct CDR3 sequences, roughly 32% seen once. These data come from a study of breast tumors, draining lymph nodes, adjacent tissues. Broader study findings: Tumors had less TCR diversity than lymph nodes, more than nontumor tissue. Tumor T cell lymph node origin was a supported hypothesis, not proven. Compared with basal-like, luminal-like tumors shared significantly more repertoire with nontumor tissue.

Axillary draining lymph nodes of breast cancer patients supplied the node samples. With V trimmed by 5 bases and J by 4 bases, 12 bases remained unmatched. CDR1 and CDR2 from the germline V gene are SGHAT and FQNNGV. The length of the CDR3 is 16 residues. Sequences were obtained from axillary lymph node tissue. This chain joins TRBV11-2 and TRBJ2-7; 9 bases align to TRBD2. The sequence came from a female donor with breast cancer. Some clones in this sample may be carry-over from other donors' samples. CDR3: CASSPKPGLALYEQYF. Here the CDR3 DNA reads TGTGCCAGCAGCCCGAAACCGGGACTAGCTTTATACGAGCAGTACTTC.